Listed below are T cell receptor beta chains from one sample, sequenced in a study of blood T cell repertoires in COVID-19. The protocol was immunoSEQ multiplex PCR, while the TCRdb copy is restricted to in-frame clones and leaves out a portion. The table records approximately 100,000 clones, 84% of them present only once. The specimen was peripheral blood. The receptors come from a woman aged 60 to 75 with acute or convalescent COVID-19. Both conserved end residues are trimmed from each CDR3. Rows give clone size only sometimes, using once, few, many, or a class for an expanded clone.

CDR3: ASSLPQSNIQY; size: NA; J: TRBJ2-4; V: TRBV19
CDR3: ASSLSRTRRDAF; size: NA; J: TRBJ1-1; V: TRBV7-9
CDR3: ASSARGYEQY; size: NA; J: TRBJ2-7; V: TRBV25-1
CDR3: ASSYDGDYGYT; size: NA; J: TRBJ1-2; V: TRBV12-3/TRBV12-4
CDR3: ASSLGGSAAEAF; size: NA; J: TRBJ1-1; V: TRBV11-3
CDR3: ASSVGDRITGELF; size: NA; J: TRBJ2-2; V: TRBV5-6
CDR3: ASSLLGLDEQF; size: NA; J: TRBJ2-1; V: TRBV7-2
CDR3: ASISPGRGYT; size: NA; J: TRBJ1-2; V: TRBV28
CDR3: ASSIRDRENEKLF; size: NA; J: TRBJ1-4; V: TRBV2
CDR3: ASSYGSLPYEQY; size: once; J: TRBJ2-7; V: TRBV6-2/TRBV6-3
CDR3: ANTGRQGVGGELF; size: NA; J: TRBJ2-2; V: TRBV10-1
CDR3: AWNPGQGGTAF; size: NA; J: TRBJ1-1; V: TRBV30
CDR3: ATGQIQETQY; size: NA; J: TRBJ2-5; V: TRBV2
CDR3: ASSHRGDLNTEAF; size: NA; J: TRBJ1-1; V: TRBV27
CDR3: ASGRRAEAF; size: NA; J: TRBJ1-1; V: TRBV2
CDR3: ASSLSSGNYNEQF; size: NA; J: TRBJ2-1; V: TRBV6-5
CDR3: ASRSEDRLSYEQY; size: NA; J: TRBJ2-7; V: TRBV28
CDR3: ASSQRTGPSYGYT; size: NA; J: TRBJ1-2; V: TRBV27
CDR3: ASSQPGQGVDTIY; size: NA; J: TRBJ1-3; V: TRBV4-2
CDR3: ASSDQRGYTGELF; size: NA; J: TRBJ2-2; V: TRBV6-1
CDR3: ASSPRRGTHEQY; size: NA; J: TRBJ2-7; V: TRBV7-6
CDR3: ASSVAAGNYGYT; size: NA; J: TRBJ1-2; V: TRBV9
CDR3: ASSRGTERNTIY; size: NA; J: TRBJ1-3; V: TRBV3-1/TRBV3-2
CDR3: ASSLEGQTSGNTIY; size: NA; J: TRBJ1-3; V: TRBV5-1
CDR3: ASSLTGDNYNEQF; size: NA; J: TRBJ2-1; V: TRBV7-2
CDR3: ASSSGSAETQY; size: NA; J: TRBJ2-5; V: TRBV19
CDR3: ASSLAFPGYEQY; size: once; J: TRBJ2-7; V: TRBV7-9
CDR3: ASSLRLAGAETQY; size: NA; J: TRBJ2-5; V: TRBV7-8
CDR3: ASSKVTGSINEAF; size: few; J: TRBJ1-1; V: TRBV21-1